A selection of T cell receptor beta chains follows, all from one sample in a study of shared clonotypes between healthy human individuals. Data came from immunoSEQ multiplex PCR; TCRdb stores just in-frame clones and leaves some out. The sample shows some 2,500,000 clones, roughly 90% of them seen only once. Sequenced sample: naive CD4+ T cells from PBMCs. The source is a man between 18 and 29 years old in good health. Some clones in this sample may be carry-over from other donors' samples. Both conserved end residues are part of each CDR3. A D gene is named only where the DNA matches it firmly. Clone size is not always given. Where it is, it says once, few, many or a class for expanded clones.

d_call	v_call	clone_size	j_call	cdr3_aa	cdr3_nt
TRBD1	TRBV19	NA	TRBJ1-4	CASSIGTAATNEKLFF	TGTGCCAGTAGTATCGGGACAGCCGCAACTAATGAAAAACTGTTTTTT
NA	TRBV11-2	NA	TRBJ2-7	CASRLLTGSSYEQYF	TGTGCCAGCAGACTCCTGACGGGGAGTTCGTACGAGCAGTACTTC
NA	TRBV6-6	NA	TRBJ2-7	CASSYGKAGPYEQYF	TGTGCCAGCAGTTACGGGAAGGCCGGCCCCTACGAGCAGTACTTC
NA	TRBV18	NA	TRBJ2-3	CASSPTDQRSTDTQYF	TGTGCCAGCTCACCTACGGATCAGCGGAGCACAGATACGCAGTATTTT
TRBD1	TRBV28	NA	TRBJ2-7	CASSNPRTGANEQYF	TGTGCCAGCAGTAACCCACGGACAGGGGCTAACGAGCAGTACTTC
TRBD1	TRBV7-8	NA	TRBJ1-3	CASSSFPTGIQGGNTIYF	TGTGCCAGCAGCTCCTTCCCGACAGGGATACAAGGTGGAAACACCATATATTTT
TRBD1	TRBV6-1	NA	TRBJ1-4	CASSESGGIFANEKLFF	TGTGCCAGCAGTGAATCAGGGGGAATTTTTGCTAATGAAAAACTGTTTTTT
TRBD1	TRBV6-1	NA	TRBJ1-2	CASTKDRVGGYTF	TGTGCCAGCACCAAGGACAGGGTGGGGGGCTACACCTTC
NA	TRBV11-1	NA	TRBJ1-1	CASRSDWTETEAFF	TGTGCCAGCAGGTCCGATTGGACGGAGACTGAAGCTTTCTTT
TRBD1	TRBV5-4	NA	TRBJ2-1	CASSFSQGDYNEQFF	TGTGCCAGCAGCTTCTCACAGGGGGACTACAATGAGCAGTTCTTC
NA	TRBV15	once	TRBJ2-7	CATSIDRGRIEQYF	TGTGCCACCAGCATTGACCGGGGACGAATCGAGCAGTACTTC
TRBD1	TRBV14	NA	TRBJ2-5	CASSQEWLEDRVLIQETQYF	TGTGCCAGCAGCCAAGAGTGGTTAGAGGACAGGGTCCTTATCCAAGAGACCCAGTACTTC
NA	TRBV2	NA	TRBJ2-5	CASSDALGSSRVETQYF	TGTGCCAGCAGTGACGCCCTCGGATCGTCCCGGGTGGAGACCCAGTACTTC
NA	TRBV14	NA	TRBJ1-2	CASSQDLRTDYGYTF	TGTGCCAGCAGCCAAGATCTTCGGACAGACTATGGCTACACCTTC
NA	TRBV4-2	NA	TRBJ1-2	CASSQDLVAGPYGYTF	TGTGCCAGCAGCCAAGATCTGGTAGCAGGGCCCTATGGCTACACCTTC
NA	TRBV9	NA	TRBJ2-3	CASSVRQYTDTQYF	TGTGCCAGCAGCGTTAGACAGTACACAGATACGCAGTATTTT
TRBD1	TRBV27	NA	TRBJ1-2	CASRAGGPDYGYTF	TGTGCCAGCAGAGCAGGGGGTCCGGACTATGGCTACACCTTC
NA	TRBV11-3	NA	TRBJ2-2	CASSPNSFGATNTGELFF	TGTGCCAGCAGCCCGAACAGCTTTGGGGCGACGAACACCGGGGAGCTGTTTTTT
TRBD2	TRBV7-9	NA	TRBJ2-7	CASSIPSGPTYEQYF	TGTGCCAGCAGCATCCCTAGCGGGCCCACCTACGAGCAGTACTTC
NA	TRBV7-2	NA	TRBJ2-5	CASSPGGGTETQYF	TGTGCCAGCAGCCCTGGGGGGGGCACAGAGACCCAGTACTTC
TRBD1	TRBV10-3	NA	TRBJ2-7	CAISKTGVIDEQYF	TGTGCCATCAGCAAGACAGGGGTAATCGACGAGCAGTACTTC
NA	TRBV29-1	NA	TRBJ2-3	CSVEDRDTQYF	TGCAGCGTTGAAGATCGAGATACGCAGTATTTT
NA	TRBV28	once	TRBJ2-6	CASREQGSGANVLTF	TGTGCCAGCAGGGAACAGGGCTCTGGGGCCAACGTCCTGACTTTC